Following are 25 T cell receptor beta chains from one sample sequenced in a study of breast tumors, draining lymph nodes, adjacent tissues. The lymph nodes were axillary draining lymph nodes from breast cancer patients. TCRdb redid the calling of the multiplex PCR reads with MiXCR, one entry per CDR3 protein. The repertoire holds 150,000 to 200,000 distinct CDR3 sequences, with roughly a third as singletons. Sequencing was performed on axillary lymph node tissue. The source is a female donor with breast cancer. Some clones in this sample may be carry-over from other donors' samples.

J is TRBJ1-5 and V is TRBV7-3; possible D gene TRBD1, 6 bases. Germline V gives CDR1 SGHTA, CDR2 FQGTGA. V lost 5 bases and J 4 bases, leaving 18 bases between the germline ends. This CDR3 region has 16 residues. The CDR3 protein is CASSRLAGAENQPQHF. In DNA, the CDR3 is TGTGCCAGCAGCCGACTAGCGGGGGCAGAGAATCAGCCCCAGCATTTT.

This clonotype was seen repeatedly, ten times or more. The gene calls are TRBV2 and TRBJ2-3, with D possibly matching TRBD1 (6 bases). CDR1 and CDR2 (germline): SNHLY, FYNNEI. Trimming left V 0 bases short and J 2 bases short, with 18 bases between. This CDR3 comprises 18 residues. The CDR3 DNA is TGTGCCAGCAGTGAAGCCAGGGGAGCCCTGGTTAACACAGATACGCAGTATTTT. It codes for CASSEARGALVNTDTQYF.

This clonotype was counted ten times or more. The rearrangement links TRBV15 to TRBJ2-1; D is undetermined. This CDR3 contains 13 residues. With 3 bases removed from V and 5 bases from J, the gap between germline ends came to 8 bases. Per germline, CDR1 LNHNV and CDR2 YYDKDF (reference sequence). CDR3 sequence reads: CATSRDHNNEQFF. As DNA, the CDR3 is TGTGCCACCAGCAGGGACCACAACAATGAGCAGTTCTTC.

This clonotype showed up many times. This rearrangement joins TRBV11-3 to TRBJ2-3, with 8 bases fitting TRBD1. In germline, CDR1 is SGHNT, CDR2 YENEEA. V shed 5 bases, J shed 1 base, and the junction held 8 bases outside the gene matches. The CDR3 consists of 16 residues. The CDR3 region is CASSRGQGIRTDTQYF. CDR3 in DNA: TGTGCCAGCAGCCGCGGACAGGGCATACGCACAGATACGCAGTATTTT.

The table lists this clonotype with a few counts. The chain combines TRBV6-5 with TRBJ1-5; D is unresolved. V was shortened by 6 bases and J by 5 bases, with 23 bases between the two germline ends. CDR3 length: 17 residues. Germline lookup yields CDR1 MNHEY and CDR2 SVGAGI. CDR3 bases: TGTGCCAGCAGGATGAGATTGTCGGGGTCGGACGATCAGCCCCAGCATTTT. It codes for CASRMRLSGSDDQPQHF.

The rearrangement joins TRBV20-1 to TRBJ2-3, with 10 bases identical to TRBD2. Trimming removed 6 bases from V and 1 base from J; junction bases left unmatched: 7. Germline CDR1 and CDR2: DFQATT and SNEGSKA (reference sequence). The CDR3 sequence is 15 residues long. CDR3 bases: TGCAGTGCCACACCGCTAGCGGGAGGCACAGATACGCAGTATTTT. It translates to CSATPLAGGTDTQYF.

There are many counts of this clonotype. V usage is TRBV5-1 and J usage is TRBJ1-2; 7 bases fit TRBD1. CDR1 and CDR2 from the germline V gene are SGHRS and YFSETQ. The junction had 15 bases not matched to a gene; V was cut back by 4 bases and J by 3 bases. This CDR3 spans 17 amino acids. CDR3 in DNA: TGCGCCAGCAGCCGAGACAGGGATAGAGGGTTGGACTATGGCTACACCTTC. Amino acid sequence: CASSRDRDRGLDYGYTF.

This clonotype has ten or more counts. This chain joins TRBV7-8 and TRBJ2-7; D call uncertain. V was clipped by 3 bases and J by 3 bases, with 24 bases between them. Germline loops: CDR1 SGHVS, CDR2 FQNEAQ. This CDR3 has 18 residues. CDR3 DNA sequence: TGTGCCAGCAGCTTCCCGGCCAATCAAAAAACCTGGATCTACGAGCAGTACTTC. It codes for CASSFPANQKTWIYEQYF.

Comment on this clonotype: A much more abundant neighbour one base away suggests this may be a read error. The genes are TRBV11-2 and TRBJ2-3; 9 nucleotides match TRBD1. The germline gives CDR1 SGHAT, CDR2 FQNNGV. The CDR3 runs to 14 residues. This CDR3 reads CASSLGQGYYTQCF. CDR3 coding DNA: TGTGCCAGCAGCCTGGGACAGGGTTATTATACGCAGTGTTTT.

In this sample, this clonotype turned up many times. This chain joins TRBV9 and TRBJ2-3; D tentatively reads TRBD1 or TRBD2 (6 bases each). V was pared by 1 base and J by 2 bases, with 17 bases between. The germline CDR1 and CDR2 sequences are SGDLS and YYNGEE. CDR3 length: 17 residues. For the CDR3, the DNA is TGTGCCAGCAGCGTAAGGGGGTCCGGGAGTGACACAGATACGCAGTATTTT. Encoded protein: CASSVRGSGSDTDTQYF. The whole variable domain, remainder taken from reference TRBV9 and TRBJ2-3, is DSGVTQTPKHLITATGQRVTLRCSPRSGDLSVYWYQQSLDQGLQFLIQYYNGEERAKGNILERFSAQQFPDLHSELNLSSLELGDSALYFCASSVRGSGSDTDTQYFGPGTRLTVL.

This clonotype was picked up many times. The rearrangement links TRBV11-1 to TRBJ2-5; D ambiguous. The CDR3 extends over 15 amino acids. From germline, CDR1 is SGHAT and CDR2 FQDESV (reference sequence). Trimming cost V 1 base and J 1 base, with 10 bases left between them. For the CDR3, the DNA is TGTGCCAGCAGCTTAGGAATCGGAACCCAAGAGACCCAGTACTTC. Residues: CASSLGIGTQETQYF.

A note on this clonotype: This sequence may be a read error, since a much larger clone differs from it by one base. The V and J genes are TRBV5-4 and TRBJ2-1, with TRBD2 identical over 11 bases. This CDR3 is built from 16 residues. From germline, CDR1 is SGHNT and CDR2 YYREEE (reference sequence). The CDR3 coding sequence is TGTGCCAGCAGCTCCCGTATTAGCGGGAGGGCCAATGAGCAGTCCTTC. Translating it yields CASSSRISGRANEQSF.

This clonotype was counted at least ten times. The chain recombines TRBV7-9 with TRBJ2-3; possible D gene TRBD1, 5 bases. V was shortened by 1 base and J by 5 bases, with 13 bases between the two germline ends. The CDR3 has 15 amino acids. Germline lookup yields CDR1 SEHNR and CDR2 FQNEAQ (reference sequence). CDR3: CASSLEVGQGDTQYF. The CDR3 nucleotides are TGTGCCAGCAGCTTAGAGGTGGGTCAGGGAGATACGCAGTATTTT.

The V call is TRBV11-2, the J call TRBJ2-7, with 14 bases lining up with TRBD2. V shed 4 bases, J shed 0 bases, and the junction held 14 bases outside the gene matches. Germline V lookup: CDR1 SGHAT, CDR2 FQNNGV. The CDR3 totals 20 residues. The CDR3 loop reads CASSSRRLAGGGTPSYEQYF. DNA of the CDR3: TGTGCCAGCAGCTCAAGAAGACTAGCGGGAGGGGGGACACCCTCCTACGAGCAGTACTTC. Full variable domain (missing parts from reference TRBV11-2 and TRBJ2-7): EAGVAQSPRYKIIEKRQSVAFWCNPISGHATLYWYQQILGQGPKLLIQFQNNGVVDDSQLPKDRFSAERLKGVDSTLKIQPAKLEDSAVYLCASSSRRLAGGGTPSYEQYFGPGTRLTVT.

V and J are TRBV20-1 and TRBJ2-5; tentative D call: TRBD2 (6 bases). V was trimmed by 5 bases and J by 13 bases, leaving 23 bases between them. Germline CDR1 and CDR2: DFQATT and SNEGSKA (reference sequence). This CDR3 is built from 13 residues. The CDR3 here is CSALDGGTPLSYF. As DNA, the CDR3 is TGCAGTGCTTTGGACGGGGGAACACCGTTGTCGTACTTC.

As regards this clonotype: One base away lies a much larger clone, so this may be a sequencing read error. The chain employs TRBV19 and TRBJ2-1, with D hard to call. This CDR3 is 15 amino acids long. The V end was cut by 4 bases, the J end by 7 bases, with 17 bases between. Germline V gene data show CDR1 as LNHDA and CDR2 as SQIVND (reference sequence). The chain's CDR3 is CASSSTNCLRNEQFF. The CDR3 region has the DNA TGTGCCAGTAGTAGCACAAACTGTCTAAGGAATGAGCAGTTCTTC.

This chain connects TRBV19 to TRBJ1-1; D is perhaps TRBD1 (5 bases). Trimming shortened V by 7 bases and J by 1 base, and 13 bases separated the two germline ends. The CDR3 sequence is 14 residues long. CDR1 and CDR2 from the germline V gene are LNHDA and SQIVND (reference sequence). The CDR3 spells CASTSRDRNTEAFF. As DNA, the CDR3 is TGTGCCAGTACCTCCCGGGACCGGAACACTGAAGCTTTCTTT.

This clonotype was counted many times. CDR3 bases: TGTGCCAGCAGCTTAAAGGGTAGGGGCGGGGGCGAGCAGTACTTC. Translation: CASSLKGRGGGEQYF. V and J are TRBV7-9 and TRBJ2-7, with TRBD2 identical over 7 bases. V trimming: 2 bases; J trimming: 6 bases; junction bases outside the gene matches: 10. Germline V gene sequence: CDR1 SEHNR, CDR2 FQNEAQ (reference sequence). The length of the CDR3 is 15 residues.

This chain links TRBV7-2 with TRBJ2-1; 10 nucleotides match TRBD2. The germline CDR1 and CDR2 sequences are SGHTA and FQGNSA. There are 14 residues in the CDR3. V lost 5 bases to trimming and J lost 6 bases; unmatched junction nucleotides: 4. The CDR3 loop is CASSRPSGGNEQFF. The CDR3 DNA is TGTGCCAGCAGCCGTCCTAGCGGGGGCAATGAGCAGTTCTTC.

In the case of this clonotype: Since a much larger clone is just one base distant, this may be a read error. This CDR3 is CASSPALDRELFF. As DNA, the CDR3 is TGTGCCAGCTCACCCGCTCTCGACAGGGAGCTGTTTTTT. The rearrangement uses TRBV18 and TRBJ2-2; D not resolved. Deletions cut 3 bases from V and 9 bases from J, with 11 bases between. Germline values: CDR1 KGHSH, CDR2 LQKENI. This CDR3 is 13 amino acids long.

This clonotype was observed many times. The rearrangement links TRBV4-1 to TRBJ2-7, with a possible D match to TRBD1 (5 bases). The CDR3 extends over 14 amino acids. V was shortened by 4 bases and J by 2 bases, with 12 bases between the two germline ends. The germline gives CDR1 MGHRA, CDR2 YSYEKL. The DNA of the CDR3 is TGCGCCAGCAGCCTGGACAAACTTGCCTACGAGCAGTACTTC. This sequence encodes CASSLDKLAYEQYF.

This clonotype was detected only a few times. It may be a read error: a sequence one base away is much more abundant. This sequence joins TRBV19 and TRBJ2-1; D is perhaps TRBD2 (5 bases). The germline V gene has CDR1 LNHDA and CDR2 SQIVND (reference sequence). CDR3 length: 15 amino acids. The CDR3 nucleotides are TGTGCCAGTATGACTACAGACCACTTCTACAGTGAGCAGTTCTTC. Translated, it gives CASMTTDHFYSEQFF. The whole variable domain, remainder taken from reference TRBV19 and TRBJ2-1, is DGGITQSPKYLFRKEGQNVTLSCEQNLNHDAMYWYRQDPGQGLRLIYYSQIVNDFQKGDIAEGYSVSREKKESFPLTVTSAQKNPTAFYLCASMTTDHFYSEQFFGPGTRLTVL.

This clonotype has a handful of counts. A clone one base away is much larger, so this may be a read error. V gene TRBV6-2 or TRBV6-3 combines with J gene TRBJ2-6; D is ambiguous. This CDR3 comprises 13 residues. Germline CDR1 MNHEY, CDR2 SVGEGT. Here the CDR3 reads CASSHSGANVLTF. The CDR3 region has the DNA TGTGCCAGCAGTCACTCTGGGGCCAACGTCCTGACTTTC.

Regarding this clonotype: This clone may be a read error of a much larger clone one base away. J is TRBJ2-1 and V is TRBV19; maybe TRBD1 (6 bases). This CDR3 has 15 residues. CDR1 and CDR2 from the germline V gene are LNHDA and SQIVND (reference sequence). CDR3 DNA sequence: TGTGCCAGTAGATTAGAACAGGGTATAACAAATGGGCAGTTCTTC. Protein product: CASRLEQGITNGQFF.

There are many counts of this clonotype. The chain employs TRBV9 and TRBJ2-6; D is perhaps TRBD2 (6 bases). The CDR3 runs 16 residues. Germline lookup yields CDR1 SGDLS and CDR2 YYNGEE. The V end was cut by 8 bases, the J end by 0 bases, with 15 bases between. CDR3 in amino acids: CASSPGDASGANVLTF. The CDR3 DNA reads as TGTGCCAGTTCCCCGGGGGACGCCTCTGGGGCCAACGTCCTGACTTTC.